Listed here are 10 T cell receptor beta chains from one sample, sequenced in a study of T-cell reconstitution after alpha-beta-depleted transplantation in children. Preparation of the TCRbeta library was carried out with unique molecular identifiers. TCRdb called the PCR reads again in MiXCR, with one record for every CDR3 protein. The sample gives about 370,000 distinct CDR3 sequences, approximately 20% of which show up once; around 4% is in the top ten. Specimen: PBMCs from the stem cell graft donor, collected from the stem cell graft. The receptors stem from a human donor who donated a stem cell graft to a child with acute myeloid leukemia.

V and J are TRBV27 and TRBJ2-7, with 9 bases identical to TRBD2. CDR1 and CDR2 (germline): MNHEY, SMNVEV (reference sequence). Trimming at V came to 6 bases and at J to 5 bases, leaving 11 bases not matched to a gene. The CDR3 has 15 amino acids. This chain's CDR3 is CASSSPWAGGHEQYF. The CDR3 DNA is TGTGCCAGCAGCTCTCCGTGGGCGGGAGGGCACGAGCAGTACTTC.

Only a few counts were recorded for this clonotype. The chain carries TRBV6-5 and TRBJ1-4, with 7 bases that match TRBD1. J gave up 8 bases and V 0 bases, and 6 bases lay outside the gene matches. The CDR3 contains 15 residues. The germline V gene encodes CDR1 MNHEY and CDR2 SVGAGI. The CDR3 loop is CASSYSRGGGEKLFF. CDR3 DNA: TGTGCCAGCAGTTACTCGAGAGGGGGCGGAGAAAAACTGTTTTTT.

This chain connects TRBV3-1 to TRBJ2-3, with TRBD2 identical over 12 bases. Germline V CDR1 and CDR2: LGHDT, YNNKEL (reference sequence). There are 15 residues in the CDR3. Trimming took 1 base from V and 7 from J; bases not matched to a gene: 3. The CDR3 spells CASSQGRTSGNTQYF. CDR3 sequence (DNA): TGTGCCAGCAGCCAAGGCCGGACTAGCGGGAATACGCAGTATTTT.

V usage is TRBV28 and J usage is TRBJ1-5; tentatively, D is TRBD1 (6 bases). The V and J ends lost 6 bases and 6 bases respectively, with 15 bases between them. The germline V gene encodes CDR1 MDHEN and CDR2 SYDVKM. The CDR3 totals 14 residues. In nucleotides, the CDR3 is TGTGCCAGCAGCATTGGAGGGGGAAGTCAGCCCCAGCATTTT. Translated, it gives CASSIGGGSQPQHF.

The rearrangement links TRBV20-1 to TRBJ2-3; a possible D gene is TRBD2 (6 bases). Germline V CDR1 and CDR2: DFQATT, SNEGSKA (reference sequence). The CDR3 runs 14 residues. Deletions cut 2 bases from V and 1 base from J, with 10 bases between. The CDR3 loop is CSARFRRGTDTQYF. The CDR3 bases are TGCAGTGCTAGATTCCGGAGGGGCACAGATACGCAGTATTTT.

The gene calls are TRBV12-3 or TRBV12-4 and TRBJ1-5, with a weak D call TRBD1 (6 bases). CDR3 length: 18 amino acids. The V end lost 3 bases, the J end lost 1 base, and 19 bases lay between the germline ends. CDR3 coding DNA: TGTGCCAGCAGTTTGTCAACACAGGGTTTTAGGAGCAATCAGCCCCAGCATTTT. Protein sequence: CASSLSTQGFRSNQPQHF.

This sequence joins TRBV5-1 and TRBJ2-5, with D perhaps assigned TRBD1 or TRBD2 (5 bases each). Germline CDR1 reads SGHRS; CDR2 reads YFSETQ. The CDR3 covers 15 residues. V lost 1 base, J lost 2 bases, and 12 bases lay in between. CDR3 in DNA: TGCGCCAGCAGCTTGTGGGACCGACGGCAAGAGACCCAGTACTTC. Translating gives CASSLWDRRQETQYF. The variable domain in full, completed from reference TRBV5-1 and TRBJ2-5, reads KAGVTQTPRYLIKTRGQQVTLSCSPISGHRSVSWYQQTPGQGLQFLFEYFSETQRNKGNFPGRFSGRQFSNSRSEMNVSTLELGDSALYLCASSLWDRRQETQYFGPGTRLLVL.

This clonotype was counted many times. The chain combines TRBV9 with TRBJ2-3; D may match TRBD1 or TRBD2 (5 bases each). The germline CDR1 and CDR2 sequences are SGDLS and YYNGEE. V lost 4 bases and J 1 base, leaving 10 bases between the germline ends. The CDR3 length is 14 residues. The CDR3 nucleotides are TGTGCCAGCAGCCCCCTGGGGGGCACAGATACGCAGTATTTT. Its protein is CASSPLGGTDTQYF. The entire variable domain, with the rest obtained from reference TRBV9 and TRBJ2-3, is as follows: DSGVTQTPKHLITATGQRVTLRCSPRSGDLSVYWYQQSLDQGLQFLIQYYNGEERAKGNILERFSAQQFPDLHSELNLSSLELGDSALYFCASSPLGGTDTQYFGPGTRLTVL.

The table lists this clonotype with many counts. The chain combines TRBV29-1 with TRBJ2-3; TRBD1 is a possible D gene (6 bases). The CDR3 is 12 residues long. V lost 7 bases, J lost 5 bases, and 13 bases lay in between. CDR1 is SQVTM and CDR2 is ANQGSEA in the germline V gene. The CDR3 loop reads CSDDKTGDTQYF. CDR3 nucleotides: TGCAGCGACGATAAGACAGGAGATACGCAGTATTTT.

The CDR3 reads CASSHAPGRERNEQYF. In nucleotides, the CDR3 is TGCGCCAGCAGCCATGCACCGGGCCGCGAAAGGAACGAGCAGTACTTC. The rearrangement joins TRBV4-1 to TRBJ2-7, with D unresolved. The V end was cut by 3 bases, the J end by 5 bases, with 20 bases between. The CDR3 runs to 16 residues. Germline V gives CDR1 MGHRA, CDR2 YSYEKL.